This record concerns one T cell receptor (beta chain) sequence. CDR1 and CDR2 (germline): LNHNV, YYDKDF (reference sequence). The V and J ends lost 3 bases and 2 bases, in that order; junction bases with no gene match: 4. This CDR3 has 15 amino acids. The multiple sclerosis controls, all treatment-naive patients, had relapsing-remitting disease that was stable or active. The RNA input was 0.5 to 1 ug, and it was reverse transcribed with random hexamers. Amplification of TCR beta CDR3 used immunoSEQ multiplex PCR across 54 Vbeta and 13 Jbeta. TCRdb re-called the immunoSEQ multiplex PCR reads with MiXCR, one entry per CDR3 protein. The sample holds some 120,000 distinct CDR3 sequences, about 94% seen once. The entry originates in a study of CD8 T cells in Susac syndrome.

The receptor's source is a human donor with multiple sclerosis. Sequencing used CD4+ T cells from PBMCs. The V call is TRBV15, the J call TRBJ2-5; 9 nucleotides agree with TRBD2. The CDR3 DNA follows: TGTGCCACCAGCAGGACTAGCGGATATCAAGAGACCCAGTACTTC. It encodes CATSRTSGYQETQYF.